This paragraph reports one T cell receptor (beta chain). The protocol was immunoSEQ multiplex PCR, while the TCRdb copy is restricted to in-frame clones and leaves out a portion. The sample includes 500,000 or so clones, 70% to 90% of them seen just once. Specified treatment: roughly 18 received Ad26.COV2.S at low or high dose, single or two shots; roughly 5 received placebo; per-sample allocation not given. Sampling happened 63 days after the first vaccine or placebo injection. Aged 18-55 years, donor was enrolled in Boston in 2020. These data originate in a study of Ad26.COV2.S vaccination and SARS-CoV-2 variants. CDR3 size: 16 residues. The germline V and J ends were trimmed by 0 bases and 5 bases, with 16 bases remaining between them. Germline V CDR1 and CDR2: SGHVS, FQNEAQ.

The rearrangement links TRBV7-8 to TRBJ2-5, with a tentative D call TRBD2 (6 bases). The receptor was isolated from a person aged 18-60 years who received the Ad26.COV2.S COVID-19 vaccine or a placebo. Sequences were derived from peripheral blood, sampled in a trial of Ad26.COV2.S vaccine versus placebo. CDR3 sequence: CASSLALGGGGETQYF. For the CDR3, the DNA is TGTGCCAGCAGCTTAGCGCTGGGGGGAGGCGGGGAGACCCAGTACTTC.